Included here is one T cell receptor beta chain sequence, with context. V gave up 0 bases and J gave up 5 bases, with 7 bases separating them. CDR1 SQVTM and CDR2 ANQGSEA come from the germline V gene. The CDR3 spans 12 residues. TCRdb reprocessed the RACE reads via MiXCR and lists one record per CDR3 protein. There are about 180,000 distinct CDR3 sequences in the sample; roughly 30% occur only once, and 2.9% lies in the top ten. Time point: pre-sensitization, week 0. Treatment here: therapeutic diphenylcyclopropenone sensitization with weekly scalp DPC. The data stem from a study of human T cells and chemical hapten exposure.

The sequencing used whole blood, collected in connection with sensitization to the hapten diphenylcyclopropenone (DPC). V and J are TRBV29-1 and TRBJ1-2; no reliable D call. This receptor was obtained from a woman between 25 and 40 years old with alopecia areata. Some clones in this sample may be carry-over from other donors' samples. CDR3 amino acids: CSVEDVIYGYTF. CDR3 DNA sequence: TGCAGCGTTGAAGATGTGATTTATGGCTACACCTTC.